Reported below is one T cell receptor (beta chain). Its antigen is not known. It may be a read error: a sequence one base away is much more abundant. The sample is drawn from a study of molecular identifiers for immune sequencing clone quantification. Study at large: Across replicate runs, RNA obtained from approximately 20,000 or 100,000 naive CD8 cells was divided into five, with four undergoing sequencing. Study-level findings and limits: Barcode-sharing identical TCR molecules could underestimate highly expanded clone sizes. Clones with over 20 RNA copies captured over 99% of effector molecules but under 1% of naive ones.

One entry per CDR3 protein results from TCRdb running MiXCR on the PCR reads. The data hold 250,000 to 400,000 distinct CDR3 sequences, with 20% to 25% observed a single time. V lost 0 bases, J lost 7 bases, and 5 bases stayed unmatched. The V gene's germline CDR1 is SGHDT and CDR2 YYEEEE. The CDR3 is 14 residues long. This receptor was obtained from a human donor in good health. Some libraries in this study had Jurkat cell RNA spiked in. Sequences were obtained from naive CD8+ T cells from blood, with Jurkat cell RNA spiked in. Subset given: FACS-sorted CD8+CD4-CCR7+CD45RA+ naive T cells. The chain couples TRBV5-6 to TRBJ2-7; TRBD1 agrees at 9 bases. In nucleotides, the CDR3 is TGTGCCAGCAGCTTGGGACAGGGGGTAAGGGAGCAGTACTTC. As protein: CASSLGQGVREQYF.